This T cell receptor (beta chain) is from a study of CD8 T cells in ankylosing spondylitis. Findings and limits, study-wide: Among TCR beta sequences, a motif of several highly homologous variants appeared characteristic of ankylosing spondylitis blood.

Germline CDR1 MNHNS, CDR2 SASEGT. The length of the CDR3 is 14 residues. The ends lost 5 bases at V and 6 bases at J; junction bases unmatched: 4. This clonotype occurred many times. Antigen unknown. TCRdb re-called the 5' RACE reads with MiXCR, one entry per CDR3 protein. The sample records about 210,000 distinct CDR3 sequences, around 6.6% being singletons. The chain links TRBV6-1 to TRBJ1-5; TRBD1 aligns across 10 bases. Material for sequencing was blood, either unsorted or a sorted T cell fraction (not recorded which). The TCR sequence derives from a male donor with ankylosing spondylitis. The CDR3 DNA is TGTGCCAGCAGTCCCAGGGACAGGGGTCAGCCCCAGCATTTT. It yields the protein CASSPRDRGQPQHF.